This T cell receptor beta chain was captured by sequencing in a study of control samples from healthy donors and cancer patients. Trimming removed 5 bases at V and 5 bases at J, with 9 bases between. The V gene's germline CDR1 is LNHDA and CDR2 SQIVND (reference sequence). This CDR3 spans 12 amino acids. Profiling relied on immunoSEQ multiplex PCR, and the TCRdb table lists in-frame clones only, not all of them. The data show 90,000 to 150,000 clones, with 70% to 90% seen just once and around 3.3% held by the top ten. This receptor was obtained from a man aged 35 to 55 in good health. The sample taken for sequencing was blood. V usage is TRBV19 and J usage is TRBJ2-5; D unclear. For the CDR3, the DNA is TGTGCCAGTAGTGAAAAACGGGAGACCCAGTACTTC. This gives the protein CASSEKRETQYF.